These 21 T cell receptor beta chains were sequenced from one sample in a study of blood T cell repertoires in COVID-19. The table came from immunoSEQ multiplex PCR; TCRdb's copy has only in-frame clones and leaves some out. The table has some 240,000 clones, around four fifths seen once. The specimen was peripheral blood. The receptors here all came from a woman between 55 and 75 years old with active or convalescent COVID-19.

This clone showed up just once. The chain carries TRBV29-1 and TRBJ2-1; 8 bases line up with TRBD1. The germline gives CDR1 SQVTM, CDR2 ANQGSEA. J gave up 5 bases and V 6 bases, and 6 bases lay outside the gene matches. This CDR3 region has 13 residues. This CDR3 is CSVWTGQDNEQFF. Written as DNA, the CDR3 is TGCAGCGTCTGGACAGGGCAAGACAATGAGCAGTTCTTC.

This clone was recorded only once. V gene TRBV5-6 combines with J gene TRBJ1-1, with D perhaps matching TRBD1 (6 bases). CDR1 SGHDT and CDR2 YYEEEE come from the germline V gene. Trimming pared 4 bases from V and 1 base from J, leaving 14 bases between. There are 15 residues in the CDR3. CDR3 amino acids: CASSPFTGTNTEAFF. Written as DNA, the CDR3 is TGTGCCAGCAGCCCGTTTACAGGGACGAACACTGAAGCTTTCTTT. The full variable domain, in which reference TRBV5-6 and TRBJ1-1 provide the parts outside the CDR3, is DAGVTQSPTHLIKTRGQQVTLRCSPKSGHDTVSWYQQALGQGPQFIFQYYEEEERQRGNFPDRFSGHQFPNYSSELNVNALLLGDSALYLCASSPFTGTNTEAFFGQGTRLTVV.

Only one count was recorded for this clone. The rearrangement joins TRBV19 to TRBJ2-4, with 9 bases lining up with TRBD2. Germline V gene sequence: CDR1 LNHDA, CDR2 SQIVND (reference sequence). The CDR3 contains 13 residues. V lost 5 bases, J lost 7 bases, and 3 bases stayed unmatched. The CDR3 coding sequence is TGTGCCAGTAGTCGGGCGGGGGGGAACATTCAGTACTTC. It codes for CASSRAGGNIQYF.

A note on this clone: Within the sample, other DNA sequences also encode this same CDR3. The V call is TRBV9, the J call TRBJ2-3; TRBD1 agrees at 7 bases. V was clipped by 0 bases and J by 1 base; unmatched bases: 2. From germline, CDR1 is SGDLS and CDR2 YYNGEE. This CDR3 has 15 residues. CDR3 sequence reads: CASSVEGARTDTQYF. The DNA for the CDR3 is TGTGCCAGCAGCGTAGAGGGGGCCCGCACAGATACGCAGTATTTT.

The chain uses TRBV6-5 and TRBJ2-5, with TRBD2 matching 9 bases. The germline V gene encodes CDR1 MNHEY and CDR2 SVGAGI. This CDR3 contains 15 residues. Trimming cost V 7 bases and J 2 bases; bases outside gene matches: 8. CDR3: CASNQRAGGQETQYF. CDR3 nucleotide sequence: TGTGCCAGCAACCAGAGGGCGGGGGGGCAAGAGACCCAGTACTTC.

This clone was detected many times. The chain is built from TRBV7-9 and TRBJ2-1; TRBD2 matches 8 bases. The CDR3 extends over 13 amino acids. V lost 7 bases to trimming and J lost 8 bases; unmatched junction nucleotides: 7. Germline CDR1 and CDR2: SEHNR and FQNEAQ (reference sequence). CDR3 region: CASTRLASDEQFF. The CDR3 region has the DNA TGTGCCAGCACGAGACTAGCGTCAGATGAGCAGTTCTTC.

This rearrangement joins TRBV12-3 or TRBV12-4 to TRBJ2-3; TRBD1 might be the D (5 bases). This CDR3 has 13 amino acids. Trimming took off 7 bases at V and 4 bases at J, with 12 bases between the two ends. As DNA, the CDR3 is TGTGCCAGCAACCTGGACACCTCAGATACGCAGTATTTT. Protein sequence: CASNLDTSDTQYF.

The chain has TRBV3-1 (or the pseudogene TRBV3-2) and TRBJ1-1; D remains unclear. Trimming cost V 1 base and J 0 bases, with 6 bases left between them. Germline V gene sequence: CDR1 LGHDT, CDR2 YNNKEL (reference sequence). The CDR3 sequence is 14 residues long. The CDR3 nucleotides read TGTGCCAGCAGCCAAGGCACTATGAACACTGAAGCTTTCTTT. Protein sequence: CASSQGTMNTEAFF.

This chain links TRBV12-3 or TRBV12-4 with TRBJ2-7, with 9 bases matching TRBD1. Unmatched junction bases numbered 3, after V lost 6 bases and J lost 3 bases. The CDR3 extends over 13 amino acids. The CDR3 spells CASSRDRDYEQYF. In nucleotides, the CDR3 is TGTGCCAGCAGCAGGGACAGGGACTACGAGCAGTACTTC.

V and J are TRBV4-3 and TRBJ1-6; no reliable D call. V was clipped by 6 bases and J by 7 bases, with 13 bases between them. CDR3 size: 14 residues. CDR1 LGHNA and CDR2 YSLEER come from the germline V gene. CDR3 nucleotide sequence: TGCGCCAGCAGTCTTTTCCCGGGAAATTCACCCCTCCACTTT. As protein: CASSLFPGNSPLHF.

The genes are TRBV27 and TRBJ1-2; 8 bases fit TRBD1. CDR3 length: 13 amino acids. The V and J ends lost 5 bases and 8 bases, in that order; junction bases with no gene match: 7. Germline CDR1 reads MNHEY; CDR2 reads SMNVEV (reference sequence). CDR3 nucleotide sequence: TGTGCCAGCAGTCCAAAGGACAGGGAGGGCTACACCTTC. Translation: CASSPKDREGYTF.

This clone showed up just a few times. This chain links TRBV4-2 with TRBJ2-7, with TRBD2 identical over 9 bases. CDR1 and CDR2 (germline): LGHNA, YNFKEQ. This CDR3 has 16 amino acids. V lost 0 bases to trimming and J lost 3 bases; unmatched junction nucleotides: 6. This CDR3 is CASSQEGSGGYYEQYF. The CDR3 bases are TGTGCCAGCAGCCAAGAAGGTAGCGGGGGATACTACGAGCAGTACTTC.

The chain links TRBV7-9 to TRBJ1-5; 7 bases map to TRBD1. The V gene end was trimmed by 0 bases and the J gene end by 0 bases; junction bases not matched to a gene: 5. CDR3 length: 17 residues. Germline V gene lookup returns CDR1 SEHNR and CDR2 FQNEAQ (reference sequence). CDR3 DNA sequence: TGTGCCAGCAGCTTAGCCCGACAGGGCCTTAGCAATCAGCCCCAGCATTTT. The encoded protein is CASSLARQGLSNQPQHF.

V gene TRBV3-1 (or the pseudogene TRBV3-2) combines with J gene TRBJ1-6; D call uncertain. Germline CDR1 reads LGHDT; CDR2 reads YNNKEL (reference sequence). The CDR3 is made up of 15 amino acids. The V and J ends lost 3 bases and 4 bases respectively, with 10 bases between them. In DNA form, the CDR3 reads TGTGCCAGCAGCCAGGTCGAACAGTATAATTCACCCCTCCACTTT. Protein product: CASSQVEQYNSPLHF.

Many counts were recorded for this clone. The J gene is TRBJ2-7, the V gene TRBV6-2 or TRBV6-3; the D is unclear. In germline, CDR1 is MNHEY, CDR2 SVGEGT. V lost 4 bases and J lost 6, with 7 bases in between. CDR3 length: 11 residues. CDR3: CASSSLSEQYF. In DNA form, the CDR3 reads TGTGCCAGCAGTTCCCTTTCCGAGCAGTACTTC.

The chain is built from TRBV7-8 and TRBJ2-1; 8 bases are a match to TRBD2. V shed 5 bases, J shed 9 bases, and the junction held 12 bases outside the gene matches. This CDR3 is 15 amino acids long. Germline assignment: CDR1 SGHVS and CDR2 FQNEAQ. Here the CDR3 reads CASSPGLAPISEQFF. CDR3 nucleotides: TGTGCCAGCAGCCCCGGACTAGCTCCCATTAGTGAGCAGTTCTTC.

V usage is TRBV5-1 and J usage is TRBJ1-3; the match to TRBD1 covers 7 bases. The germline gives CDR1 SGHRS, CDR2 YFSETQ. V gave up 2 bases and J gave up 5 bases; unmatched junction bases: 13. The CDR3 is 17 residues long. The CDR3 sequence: CASSLESAARGRNTIYF. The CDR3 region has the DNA TGCGCCAGCAGCTTAGAATCTGCAGCGAGGGGGCGAAACACCATATATTTT.

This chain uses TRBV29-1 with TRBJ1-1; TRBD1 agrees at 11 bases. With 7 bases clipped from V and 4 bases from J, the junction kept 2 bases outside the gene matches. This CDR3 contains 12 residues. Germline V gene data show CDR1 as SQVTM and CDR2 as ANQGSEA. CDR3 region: CSAGTGGTEAFF. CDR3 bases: TGCAGCGCCGGGACAGGGGGCACTGAAGCTTTCTTT.

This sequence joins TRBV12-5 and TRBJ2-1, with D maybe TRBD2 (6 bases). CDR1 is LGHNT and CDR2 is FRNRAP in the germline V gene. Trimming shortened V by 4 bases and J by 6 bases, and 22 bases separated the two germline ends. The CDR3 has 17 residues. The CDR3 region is CASGSRLGGIFRNEQFF. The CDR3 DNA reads TGTGCTAGTGGTTCCCGACTGGGGGGAATCTTCCGCAATGAGCAGTTCTTC.

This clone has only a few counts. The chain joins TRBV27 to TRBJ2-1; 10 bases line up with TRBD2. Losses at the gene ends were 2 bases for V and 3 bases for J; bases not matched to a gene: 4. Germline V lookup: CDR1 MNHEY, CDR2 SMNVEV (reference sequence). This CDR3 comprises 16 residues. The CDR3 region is CASSLRVAGGYNEQFF. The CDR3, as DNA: TGTGCCAGCAGTTTAAGGGTAGCGGGGGGCTACAATGAGCAGTTCTTC.

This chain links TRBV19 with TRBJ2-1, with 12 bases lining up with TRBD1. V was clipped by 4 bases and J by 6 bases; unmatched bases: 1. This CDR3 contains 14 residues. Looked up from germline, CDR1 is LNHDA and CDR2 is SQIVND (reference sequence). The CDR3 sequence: CASSRDRGLNEQFF. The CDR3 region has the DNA TGTGCCAGTAGTAGGGACAGGGGGCTCAATGAGCAGTTCTTC.